A single sample is the source of the 15 T cell receptor beta chains below, sequenced in a study of shared clonotypes between healthy human individuals. Sequencing used immunoSEQ multiplex PCR; TCRdb keeps in-frame clones, though not all of them. The sample includes roughly 2.4 million clones, approximately 94% of them seen just once. What was sequenced was naive CD4+ T cells sorted from blood. The subset here: CD45RA+ positively selected. These receptors were taken from a man between 18 and 35 years old in good health.

This clone was counted once. The chain couples TRBV30 to TRBJ2-1, with D possibly called TRBD1 or TRBD2 (5 bases each). From germline, CDR1 is GTSNPN and CDR2 SVGIG (reference sequence). Between the trimmed V and J ends, which lost 3 bases and 0 bases, there was a span of 12 bases. CDR3 length equals 15 residues. CDR3 protein: CAWSRGGRSYNEQFF. The CDR3 DNA is TGTGCCTGGAGCCGGGGCGGCCGCTCCTACAATGAGCAGTTCTTC.

The chain combines TRBV27 with TRBJ2-7; D is undetermined. Trimming stripped 0 bases from V and 0 bases from J, with 6 bases between. This CDR3 is 14 amino acids long. Germline V lookup: CDR1 MNHEY, CDR2 SMNVEV (reference sequence). The DNA for the CDR3 is TGTGCCAGCAGTTTATCGGCCAGCTCCTACGAGCAGTACTTC. Amino acid sequence: CASSLSASSYEQYF.

The chain uses TRBV5-1 and TRBJ2-2, with D unresolved. The V gene's germline CDR1 is SGHRS and CDR2 YFSETQ. CDR3 size: 13 residues. The V and J ends lost 2 bases and 6 bases respectively, with 8 bases between them. CDR3 amino acids: CASSLNWAGELFF. In DNA, the CDR3 is TGCGCCAGCAGCTTAAATTGGGCCGGGGAGCTGTTTTTT. The complete variable domain, with remaining parts taken from reference TRBV5-1 and TRBJ2-2, reads KAGVTQTPRYLIKTRGQQVTLSCSPISGHRSVSWYQQTPGQGLQFLFEYFSETQRNKGNFPGRFSGRQFSNSRSEMNVSTLELGDSALYLCASSLNWAGELFFGEGSRLTVL.

The chain is built from TRBV4-3 and TRBJ2-7; 11 nucleotides line up with TRBD2. The CDR3 is made up of 17 amino acids. Germline assignment: CDR1 LGHNA and CDR2 YSLEER. With 4 bases clipped from V and 3 bases from J, the junction kept 11 bases outside the gene matches. CDR3 region: CASSREVALAGVYEQYF. The CDR3 DNA follows: TGCGCCAGCAGCCGGGAAGTGGCACTAGCGGGAGTCTACGAGCAGTACTTC.

CDR3 in amino acids: CASSDADTQYF. Written as DNA, the CDR3 is TGTGCCAGCAGTGATGCAGATACGCAGTATTTT. V and J are TRBV6-1 and TRBJ2-3; no definite D call. CDR1 MNHNS and CDR2 SASEGT come from the germline V gene. CDR3 length equals 11 residues. Trimming stripped 3 bases from V and 4 bases from J, with 2 bases between.

This sequence joins TRBV25-1 and TRBJ2-2; unclear D gene. This CDR3 region has 12 residues. The V end was cut by 11 bases, the J end by 4 bases, with 11 bases between. Germline CDR1 and CDR2: MGHDK and SYGVNS. In DNA, the CDR3 is TGTGCCGCCAACAAGCCCACCGGGGAGCTGTTTTTT. This gives the protein CAANKPTGELFF.

This clone was picked up one time. The chain employs TRBV10-3 and TRBJ1-5, with 7 bases matching TRBD1. Germline CDR1 reads ENHRY; CDR2 reads SYGVKD. The V and J ends lost 0 bases and 6 bases, in that order; junction bases with no gene match: 2. The CDR3 has 14 residues. CDR3 protein: CAISESTGPQPQHF. As DNA, the CDR3 is TGTGCCATCAGTGAGTCGACAGGGCCTCAGCCCCAGCATTTT.

This clone has just a few counts. The rearrangement uses TRBV18 and TRBJ1-2, with D possibly being TRBD1 (6 bases). The CDR3 loop spans 14 amino acids. Germline loops: CDR1 KGHSH, CDR2 LQKENI. The V gene lost 2 bases and the J gene lost 3 bases, with 10 bases spanning the gap. The CDR3 loop is CASSPNRDYYGYTF. CDR3 nucleotides: TGTGCCAGCTCACCAAACAGGGACTACTATGGCTACACCTTC.

V and J are TRBV5-1 and TRBJ1-3; 9 positions agree with TRBD1. CDR1 is SGHRS, CDR2 YFSETQ, per germline. The CDR3 loop spans 16 amino acids. V was pared by 0 bases and J by 4 bases, with 5 bases of the junction left unmatched. The CDR3 region is CASSLVQGARGNTIYF. The CDR3 DNA reads as TGCGCCAGCAGCTTGGTACAGGGGGCAAGAGGAAACACCATATATTTT. The full variable domain, in which reference TRBV5-1 and TRBJ1-3 provide the parts outside the CDR3, is KAGVTQTPRYLIKTRGQQVTLSCSPISGHRSVSWYQQTPGQGLQFLFEYFSETQRNKGNFPGRFSGRQFSNSRSEMNVSTLELGDSALYLCASSLVQGARGNTIYFGEGSWLTVV.

The chain combines TRBV10-2 with TRBJ1-6, with unresolved D. The germline V and J ends were trimmed by 10 bases and 4 bases, with 11 bases remaining between them. The CDR3 loop spans 13 amino acids. CDR1 and CDR2 (germline): WSHSY, SAAADI. The CDR3 here is CATVDTYNSPLHF. The CDR3 coding sequence is TGCGCCACCGTTGACACTTATAATTCACCCCTCCACTTT.

As regards this clone: The same CDR3 also results from other DNA sequences found in this sample. The chain is built from TRBV5-1 and TRBJ2-5, with TRBD2 identical over 16 bases. The CDR3 length is 16 residues. Per the germline V gene, CDR1 is SGHRS and CDR2 is YFSETQ. The ends lost 3 bases at V and 2 bases at J; junction bases unmatched: 1. The CDR3 spells CASSSGLAGGQETQYF. CDR3 nucleotides: TGCGCCAGCAGCTCGGGACTAGCGGGGGGGCAAGAGACCCAGTACTTC. Complete variable domain (other parts from reference TRBV5-1 and TRBJ2-5): KAGVTQTPRYLIKTRGQQVTLSCSPISGHRSVSWYQQTPGQGLQFLFEYFSETQRNKGNFPGRFSGRQFSNSRSEMNVSTLELGDSALYLCASSSGLAGGQETQYFGPGTRLLVL.

This chain joins TRBV9 and TRBJ2-7; tentatively, D is TRBD1 (6 bases). The CDR3 consists of 12 residues. In germline, CDR1 is SGDLS, CDR2 YYNGEE. Trimming shortened V by 0 bases and J by 7 bases, and 8 bases separated the two germline ends. The CDR3 coding sequence is TGTGCCAGCAGCGTAGCCACAGGGGAGCAGTACTTC. It yields the protein CASSVATGEQYF.

The chain joins TRBV10-3 to TRBJ1-5, with 7 bases matching TRBD1. J lost 3 bases, V lost 6 bases, and 2 bases had no gene match. The germline V gene has CDR1 ENHRY and CDR2 SYGVKD. The CDR3 is 13 residues long. Here the CDR3 DNA reads TGTGCCATCAGGACAGGGACCAATCAGCCCCAGCATTTT. Translating it yields CAIRTGTNQPQHF.

This clone was observed a single time. V usage is TRBV6-6 and J usage is TRBJ2-7; D is possibly TRBD1 (6 bases). This CDR3 comprises 16 residues. V was pared by 4 bases and J by 2 bases, with 18 bases between. CDR1 and CDR2 (germline): MNHNY, SVGAGI (reference sequence). CDR3 residues: CASSSWAGATPYEQYF. As DNA, the CDR3 is TGTGCCAGCAGTTCCTGGGCAGGGGCGACCCCCTACGAGCAGTACTTC.

The chain employs TRBV18 and TRBJ2-7, with TRBD1 matching 7 bases. Germline V lookup: CDR1 KGHSH, CDR2 LQKENI. CDR3 size: 14 residues. J was trimmed by 3 bases and V by 0 bases; bases with no gene match: 2. The CDR3 loop is CASSPPRGNYEQYF. The CDR3 nucleotides read TGTGCCAGCTCACCACCCAGGGGGAACTACGAGCAGTACTTC.